Below are 23 T cell receptor beta chains sequenced from a single sample in a study of patients and donors after allogeneic stem cell transplantation. TCRdb analysed the RT-PCR reads with MiXCR anew, one entry per CDR3 protein. The table has more than 850,000 distinct CDR3 sequences, 15% to 20% seen once. The sequenced material came from blood, either unsorted or a sorted T cell fraction (not recorded which). The receptors were gathered from a human donor who was either an allogeneic HSCT recipient or a stem cell or donor lymphocyte infusion donor (not recorded which). It is not recorded whose cells these are; they may come from a transplant donor.

This clonotype has more than one count but fewer than ten. The genes are TRBV3-1 and TRBJ2-1; D uncertain. There are 15 residues in the CDR3. V was cut by 3 bases and J by 3 bases, with 12 bases left in between. The germline V gene encodes CDR1 LGHDT and CDR2 YNNKEL (reference sequence). Here the CDR3 reads CASSHSQVLYNEQFF. CDR3 in DNA: TGTGCCAGCAGCCATAGTCAGGTCCTCTACAATGAGCAGTTCTTC.

This clonotype was seen more than once but under ten times. The CDR3 DNA sequence: TGCGCCAGCAGCCAATTGGAACATAGCAATCAGCCCCAGCATTTT. Its protein product is CASSQLEHSNQPQHF. The chain uses TRBV4-1 and TRBJ1-5; no firm D call. CDR1 and CDR2 (germline): MGHRA, YSYEKL. CDR3 length: 15 amino acids. Trimming removed 2 bases from V and 0 bases from J, with 8 bases in between.

Written as DNA, the CDR3 is TGCGCCAGCAGAGTGGGACGGAGAAAGGGGAATGAGCAGTTCTTC. This encodes CASRVGRRKGNEQFF. The chain has TRBV5-1 and TRBJ2-1; D is tentatively TRBD1 or TRBD2 (5 bases each). V lost 5 bases to trimming and J lost 7 bases, with 19 bases between them. From germline, CDR1 is SGHRS and CDR2 YFSETQ. The CDR3 extends over 15 amino acids.

The CDR3 DNA reads as TGTGCCAGCAGCTTATCTCCGAGAGTCATGAACACTGAAGCTTTCTTT. Amino acids: CASSLSPRVMNTEAFF. The gene calls are TRBV7-2 and TRBJ1-1; D is unresolved. The CDR3 sequence is 16 residues long. Trimming cost V 2 bases and J 0 bases, with 13 bases left between them. The germline V gene has CDR1 SGHTA and CDR2 FQGNSA.

The rearrangement uses TRBV6-5 and TRBJ2-1; 8 nucleotides match TRBD1. CDR1 is MNHEY, CDR2 SVGAGI, per germline. Trimming cost V 0 bases and J 7 bases; bases outside gene matches: 8. This CDR3 has 16 amino acids. The CDR3 region has the DNA TGTGCCAGCAGTTACTCGGCAGGGGGCTTGATTAATGAGCAGTTCTTC. Its protein product is CASSYSAGGLINEQFF.

This clonotype was counted a few times. The CDR3 bases are TGTGCCAGCCTACGCGAGGGGACAGGCTCCTACGAGCAGTACTTC. Its translation is CASLREGTGSYEQYF. The V gene is TRBV6-2 or TRBV6-3, the J gene TRBJ2-7, with 8 bases fitting TRBD1. This CDR3 region has 15 residues. V lost 8 bases, J lost 0 bases, and 9 bases stayed unmatched. Germline assignment: CDR1 MNHEY and CDR2 SVGEGT.

This clonotype has just a few counts. The rearrangement uses TRBV25-1 and TRBJ2-5, with 11 bases identical to TRBD1. The germline V gene encodes CDR1 MGHDK and CDR2 SYGVNS. The junction had 7 bases not matched to a gene; V was cut back by 5 bases and J by 5 bases. This CDR3 region has 15 residues. CDR3 amino acids: CASSPRTGGTETQYF. DNA for the CDR3: TGTGCCAGCAGTCCCAGGACAGGGGGCACGGAGACCCAGTACTTC.

The gene calls are TRBV6-5 and TRBJ1-1; D uncertain. The CDR3 is 13 residues long. The V end was cut by 4 bases, the J end by 1 base, with 7 bases between. Per the germline V gene, CDR1 is MNHEY and CDR2 is SVGAGI. DNA of the CDR3: TGTGCCAGCAGTTGGGGTACGAACACTGAAGCTTTCTTT. Translation gives CASSWGTNTEAFF.

This clonotype was seen ten or more times. The chain carries TRBV12-3 or TRBV12-4 and TRBJ2-2; D is perhaps TRBD2 (5 bases). The germline V and J ends were trimmed by 1 base and 5 bases, with 14 bases remaining between them. This CDR3 has 16 amino acids. CDR3 nucleotides: TGTGCCAGCAGTTTAGTGGGTAGACGGGGAACCGGGGAGCTGTTTTTT. It codes for CASSLVGRRGTGELFF.

Only a few counts were recorded for this clonotype. The chain recombines TRBV5-1 with TRBJ2-2; D possibly uses TRBD1 or TRBD2 (6 bases each). Per the germline V gene, CDR1 is SGHRS and CDR2 is YFSETQ. The CDR3 extends over 12 amino acids. Trimming left V 7 bases short and J 6 bases short, with 10 bases between. The DNA for the CDR3 is TGCGCCAGCGAAGGGGGGTCCGGGGAGCTGTTTTTT. This sequence encodes CASEGGSGELFF.

The rearrangement joins TRBV3-1 to TRBJ2-2, with TRBD1 matching over 7 bases. The V gene end was trimmed by 4 bases and the J gene end by 6 bases; junction bases not matched to a gene: 11. Germline values: CDR1 LGHDT, CDR2 YNNKEL (reference sequence). This CDR3 is 16 amino acids long. The CDR3 reads CASSPKEIRGSGELFF. In DNA form, the CDR3 reads TGTGCCAGCAGCCCCAAAGAGATCAGGGGGTCCGGGGAGCTGTTTTTT.

V usage is TRBV6-1 and J usage is TRBJ1-2; TRBD1 agrees at 9 bases. Losses at the gene ends were 7 bases for V and 8 bases for J; bases not matched to a gene: 14. Germline CDR1 and CDR2: MNHNS and SASEGT. CDR3 size: 15 residues. The DNA of the CDR3 is TGTGCCAGCATCGGGACAGGGACCGGCTGGGGGGGCTACACCTTC. Its protein is CASIGTGTGWGGYTF.

This clonotype was seen more than once but under ten times. The J gene is TRBJ2-4, the V gene TRBV7-2, with D unclear. Deletions cut 1 base from V and 6 bases from J, with 16 bases between. Germline-derived CDR1 and CDR2 are SGHTA and FQGNSA. This CDR3 spans 16 amino acids. CDR3 in DNA: TGTGCCAGCAGCTTAGAAGTTGGGAATCCGATAAACATTCAGTACTTC. Amino acid sequence: CASSLEVGNPINIQYF.

The chain links TRBV20-1 to TRBJ1-1, with 8 bases that match TRBD1. This CDR3 spans 12 amino acids. In germline, CDR1 is DFQATT, CDR2 SNEGSKA (reference sequence). After removal of 6 bases from V and 5 bases from J, the junction contained 5 bases not matched to a gene. The CDR3: CSADRVGTEAFF. The DNA for the CDR3 is TGCAGTGCGGACAGGGTGGGAACTGAAGCTTTCTTT.

This clonotype has just a few counts. The rearrangement links TRBV6-1 to TRBJ1-5; D gene ambiguous. Trimming shortened V by 2 bases and J by 10 bases, and 12 bases separated the two germline ends. CDR3 length: 13 residues. Germline assignment: CDR1 MNHNS and CDR2 SASEGT. The chain's CDR3 is CASSESPADPQHF. The CDR3, as DNA: TGTGCCAGCAGTGAATCTCCGGCAGATCCCCAGCATTTT.

The rearrangement uses TRBV10-3 and TRBJ2-7, with 9 bases fitting TRBD1. V lost 6 bases, J lost 5 bases, and 5 bases stayed unmatched. This CDR3 contains 13 residues. Per the germline V gene, CDR1 is ENHRY and CDR2 is SYGVKD. The CDR3 nucleotides read TGTGCCATCAGCCGGGACAGGGTAGACGAGCAGTACTTC. As protein: CAISRDRVDEQYF.

This clonotype has only a few counts. V is TRBV5-1 and J is TRBJ2-2, with D unclear. CDR1 is SGHRS, CDR2 YFSETQ, per germline. V shed 4 bases and J shed 0 bases, with 7 bases lying between them. CDR3 length: 14 residues. The CDR3 DNA sequence: TGCGCCAGCAGCCACACGGCGAACACCGGGGAGCTGTTTTTT. It translates to CASSHTANTGELFF.

This chain connects TRBV12-3 or TRBV12-4 to TRBJ1-4, with 8 bases fitting TRBD1. The CDR3 length is 14 residues. J lost 7 bases, V lost 6 bases, and 7 bases had no gene match. The DNA for the CDR3 is TGTGCCAGCAGGACGACAGGGGACAGTGAAAAACTGTTTTTT. Its translation: CASRTTGDSEKLFF.

The chain links TRBV5-1 to TRBJ2-1; 7 bases agree with TRBD2. CDR1 and CDR2 (germline): SGHRS, YFSETQ. The V and J ends lost 1 base and 6 bases, in that order; junction bases with no gene match: 13. This CDR3 has 17 residues. Here the CDR3 DNA reads TGCGCCAGCAGCTTGATTTGGGGCGAGGGAGGGTGCAATGAGCAGTTCTTC. Its protein is CASSLIWGEGGCNEQFF.

This sequence joins TRBV5-1 and TRBJ2-1, with 8 bases fitting TRBD1. This CDR3 has 16 amino acids. Trimming at V came to 6 bases and at J to 7 bases, leaving 15 bases not matched to a gene. Germline assignment: CDR1 SGHRS and CDR2 YFSETQ. CDR3 region: CASTSLGVQGANEQFF. The CDR3 DNA follows: TGCGCCAGCACCTCACTTGGGGTGCAGGGGGCGAATGAGCAGTTCTTC.

This clonotype occurred a few times. The CDR3 nucleotides are TGTGCCAGCAGCCAAGTAGAAGCGGGAGGCAACAATGAGCAGTTCTTC. Residues: CASSQVEAGGNNEQFF. The rearrangement links TRBV4-2 to TRBJ2-1; 9 bases are shared with TRBD2. Germline CDR1 LGHNA, CDR2 YNFKEQ. This CDR3 is 16 amino acids long. J gave up 5 bases and V 1 base, and 6 bases lay outside the gene matches.

This clonotype was seen only a few times. The chain uses TRBV18 and TRBJ2-6; D remains ambiguous. The CDR3 runs to 16 residues. Between the trimmed V and J ends, which lost 0 bases and 1 base, there was a span of 7 bases. Germline values: CDR1 KGHSH, CDR2 LQKENI. The CDR3, as DNA: TGTGCCAGCTCACCACCGTTGAGATCTGGGGCCAACGTCCTGACTTTC. Translated, it gives CASSPPLRSGANVLTF.

This clonotype has a handful of counts. The V gene is TRBV10-3, the J gene TRBJ2-7; TRBD1 matches 9 bases. The CDR3 runs to 17 residues. The J segment lost 4 bases and the V segment lost 3 bases, leaving 13 bases of the junction unmatched. Germline loops: CDR1 ENHRY, CDR2 SYGVKD. The CDR3 protein is CAISDVLRDREGYEQYF. The CDR3 DNA follows: TGTGCCATCAGTGACGTCCTCCGGGACAGGGAAGGTTACGAGCAGTACTTC.